This TCR beta chain was found in a study of shared clonotypes between healthy human individuals. Study-level results: Donors were few, which limited the genetic and exposure-history diversity represented.

Some 31,000 T cell genomes (about 300 ng DNA) went into each PBMC replicate. Profiling relied on immunoSEQ multiplex PCR, and the TCRdb table lists in-frame clones only, not all of them. The sample holds about 480,000 clones, 60% to 85% seen once. Only a few counts were recorded for this clone. No antigen is known for it. Germline V gene data show CDR1 as LGHNA and CDR2 as YNFKEQ. V was trimmed by 1 base and J by 5 bases, leaving 5 bases between them. The CDR3 totals 13 residues. The sequencing sample was made of PBMCs. The chain recombines TRBV4-2 with TRBJ1-4; unclear D gene. The receptor was isolated from a woman aged 40 to 50 in good health. Some clones in this sample may be carry-over from other donors' samples. Here the CDR3 DNA reads TGTGCCAGCAGCCAAGTCAAGAATGAAAAACTGTTTTTT. This codes for CASSQVKNEKLFF.